The 21 T cell receptor beta chains below were found in one sample sequenced in a study of vaccination and CD4 T cells after COVID-19. What these receptors recognize is not known. Sequencing of the DNA from cultured CD4+ T cells was carried out with the Oncomine TCR Beta short-read assay. TCRdb re-called the PCR reads through MiXCR, storing one row per CDR3 protein. The sample lists 14,000 to 15,000 distinct CDR3 sequences, roughly half seen once, with 26% in the top ten. The treatment is: 10-day PBMC culture with coronavirus spike peptide pools or control peptides (ViraFEST assay). The sample was cultured CD4+ T cells from blood, taken after SARS-CoV-2 vaccination. The receptors come from a human donor with COVID-19.

This clonotype was detected only a few times. V is TRBV5-8 and J is TRBJ2-1; no clear D gene. V was shortened by 2 bases and J by 6 bases, with 18 bases between the two germline ends. CDR3 length equals 16 residues. CDR1 is SGHTS and CDR2 is YDEGEE in the germline V gene. Here the CDR3 reads CASSFIGWGGRNEQFF. In nucleotides, the CDR3 is TGTGCCAGCAGCTTCATCGGGTGGGGTGGTCGCAATGAGCAGTTCTTC.

The rearrangement links TRBV3-1 to TRBJ1-6, with D hard to call. The CDR3 is 15 residues long. Germline CDR1 reads LGHDT; CDR2 reads YNNKEL (reference sequence). V lost 4 bases and J 7 bases, leaving 14 bases between the germline ends. In DNA, the CDR3 is TGTGCCAGCAGCCCCGTGGCGGTCGGCAATTCACCCCTCCACTTT. Translation gives CASSPVAVGNSPLHF.

The chain joins TRBV20-1 to TRBJ1-2; D is unclear. Germline V gives CDR1 DFQATT, CDR2 SNEGSKA (reference sequence). CDR3 length: 12 residues. The ends were cut back, 3 bases at V and 4 bases at J, with 9 bases in the middle. This chain's CDR3 is CSASPNTYGYTF. CDR3 coding DNA: TGCAGTGCTAGTCCCAATACCTATGGCTACACCTTC.

The rearrangement uses TRBV7-2 and TRBJ1-3, with 7 bases fitting TRBD1. Looked up from germline, CDR1 is SGHTA and CDR2 is FQGNSA. CDR3 length: 13 amino acids. Losses at the gene ends were 5 bases for V and 4 bases for J; bases not matched to a gene: 2. DNA for the CDR3: TGTGCCAGCAGCAACAGGGGCGGAAACACCATATATTTT. Translated: CASSNRGGNTIYF.

The V gene is TRBV6-1, the J gene TRBJ1-4; 11 nucleotides line up with TRBD1. V dropped 5 bases and J dropped 7; count of bases not matched to a gene: 6. The CDR3 runs to 15 residues. The V gene's germline CDR1 is MNHNS and CDR2 SASEGT. The CDR3 nucleotides read TGTGCCAGCAGTCGAGGGGGGACAGGGGGTGAAAAACTGTTTTTT. Translation gives CASSRGGTGGEKLFF.

The gene calls are TRBV7-3 and TRBJ2-1, with 11 nucleotides matching TRBD2. Germline-derived CDR1 and CDR2 are SGHTA and FQGTGA. The CDR3 runs 15 residues. With 5 bases clipped from V and 8 bases from J, the junction kept 8 bases outside the gene matches. Here the CDR3 reads CASSPLSGGADEQFF. The CDR3 bases are TGTGCCAGCAGCCCACTTAGCGGGGGGGCCGATGAGCAGTTCTTC. Based on the CDR3 plus reference TRBV7-3 and TRBJ2-1, the full variable domain is GAGVSQTPSNKVTEKGKYVELRCDPISGHTALYWYRQSLGQGPEFLIYFQGTGAADDSGLPNDRFFAVRPEGSVSTLKIQRTERGDSAVYLCASSPLSGGADEQFFGPGTRLTVL.

This chain joins TRBV6-4 and TRBJ2-5; D is perhaps TRBD1 (6 bases). Germline CDR1 reads MRHNA; CDR2 reads SNTAGT. The V and J ends lost 1 base and 5 bases respectively, with 11 bases between them. CDR3 length: 14 residues. This CDR3 reads CASSDFDRLETQYF. The CDR3 DNA follows: TGTGCCAGCAGTGACTTCGACAGGTTGGAGACCCAGTACTTC.

This clonotype was seen more than once but under ten times. V is TRBV20-1 and J is TRBJ1-2; 10 bases line up with TRBD1. The CDR3 has 15 amino acids. V shed 6 bases, J shed 7 bases, and the junction held 14 bases outside the gene matches. In germline, CDR1 is DFQATT, CDR2 SNEGSKA (reference sequence). The CDR3 protein is CSAHTGTGEFGGYTF. The CDR3 nucleotides read TGCAGTGCGCACACCGGGACAGGGGAATTTGGTGGCTACACCTTC.

This sequence joins TRBV24-1 and TRBJ2-3; D is unclear. Looked up from germline, CDR1 is KGHDR and CDR2 is SFDVKD. This CDR3 comprises 12 residues. V was trimmed by 3 bases and J by 0 bases, leaving 0 bases between them. CDR3 residues: CATSDSTDTQYF. The CDR3 nucleotides are TGTGCCACCAGTGATAGCACAGATACGCAGTATTTT.

The chain couples TRBV9 to TRBJ2-1, with D possibly TRBD1 on 6 matching bases. The germline V and J ends were trimmed by 2 bases and 4 bases, with 10 bases remaining between them. CDR1 and CDR2 from the germline V gene are SGDLS and YYNGEE. The CDR3 sequence is 14 residues long. This chain's CDR3 is CASSVGGRYNEQFF. The CDR3 bases are TGTGCCAGCAGCGTTGGGGGCCGGTACAATGAGCAGTTCTTC.

In its sample, this clonotype was seen once. The gene calls are TRBV4-2 and TRBJ1-6; the D is unclear. CDR1 is LGHNA, CDR2 YNFKEQ, per germline. V was trimmed by 0 bases and J by 4 bases, leaving 10 bases between them. The CDR3 consists of 16 residues. CDR3 protein: CASSQDSASYNSPLHF. Here the CDR3 DNA reads TGTGCCAGCAGCCAAGACTCAGCCTCGTATAATTCACCCCTCCACTTT.

In its sample, this clonotype was seen a few times. The CDR3 loop is CSAQGQNYNSPLHF. Here the CDR3 DNA reads TGCAGTGCCCAAGGACAGAATTATAATTCACCCCTCCACTTT. The chain uses TRBV20-1 and TRBJ1-6; D possibly corresponds to TRBD1 (6 bases). CDR1 is DFQATT and CDR2 is SNEGSKA in the germline V gene (reference sequence). The V end was cut by 6 bases, the J end by 4 bases, with 13 bases between. The CDR3 covers 14 residues.

This chain connects TRBV20-1 to TRBJ1-1; D is perhaps TRBD1 (6 bases). Per germline, CDR1 DFQATT and CDR2 SNEGSKA (reference sequence). V lost 7 bases and J lost 5, with 14 bases in between. The CDR3 is 12 residues long. Here the CDR3 DNA reads TGCAGTGTGAGAAAAGGGGGAACTGAAGCTTTCTTT. As protein: CSVRKGGTEAFF.

This clonotype showed up just a few times. J is TRBJ1-3 and V is TRBV7-9; D remains ambiguous. The V and J ends lost 1 base and 4 bases respectively, with 5 bases between them. Germline V CDR1 and CDR2: SEHNR, FQNEAQ (reference sequence). This CDR3 is 13 amino acids long. The CDR3 DNA sequence: TGTGCCAGCAGCTTAGGAAGCGGAAACACCATATATTTT. Its protein product is CASSLGSGNTIYF.

This chain uses TRBV6-2 or TRBV6-3 with TRBJ1-2; D is undetermined. Germline-derived CDR1 and CDR2 are MNHEY and SVGEGT. V lost 3 bases, J lost 6 bases, and 11 bases lay in between. There are 13 residues in the CDR3. CDR3 sequence reads: CASSYWTPNGYTF. The CDR3 coding sequence is TGTGCCAGCAGTTATTGGACTCCGAATGGCTACACCTTC.

The rearrangement uses TRBV7-9 and TRBJ2-3, with unresolved D. CDR1 is SEHNR and CDR2 is FQNEAQ in the germline V gene (reference sequence). Trimming removed 9 bases from V and 0 bases from J, with 10 bases in between. The CDR3 runs to 13 residues. CDR3 protein: CARNSDSTDTQYF. The CDR3 region has the DNA TGTGCCAGGAACTCGGACAGCACAGATACGCAGTATTTT.

V gene TRBV20-1 combines with J gene TRBJ2-5, with D unresolved. V was pared by 3 bases and J by 1 base, with 9 bases between. The germline CDR1 and CDR2 sequences are DFQATT and SNEGSKA (reference sequence). The length of the CDR3 is 13 residues. CDR3 nucleotides: TGCAGTGCTAGTCGGCCGTCCCAAGAGACCCAGTACTTC. Its translation is CSASRPSQETQYF.

In the case of this clonotype: The junction shows a germline mismatch at one end, possibly a read error. This rearrangement joins TRBV20-1 to TRBJ2-7, with D perhaps given as TRBD1 or TRBD2 (6 bases each). This CDR3 has 15 amino acids. CDR1 is DFQATT and CDR2 is SNEGSKA in the germline V gene (reference sequence). The CDR3 is CSARDRRDIIYEQYF. Written as DNA, the CDR3 is TGCAGTGCTCGAGACCGGCGGGACATCATCTACGAGCAGTACTTC.

This chain connects TRBV12-3 or TRBV12-4 to TRBJ2-5, with TRBD2 as a possible D gene (5 bases). CDR3 size: 13 residues. The ends were cut back, 3 bases at V and 1 base at J, with 6 bases in the middle. The CDR3: CASSLGSQETQYF. The DNA for the CDR3 is TGTGCCAGCAGTTTGGGGAGCCAAGAGACCCAGTACTTC.

The chain is built from TRBV19 and TRBJ1-1, with a weak D call TRBD1 (5 bases). The length of the CDR3 is 13 residues. The germline V and J ends were trimmed by 5 bases and 0 bases, with 7 bases remaining between them. Per the germline V gene, CDR1 is LNHDA and CDR2 is SQIVND (reference sequence). As DNA, the CDR3 is TGTGCCAGTAGTCAGGGCATGAACACTGAAGCTTTCTTT. It translates to CASSQGMNTEAFF.

The V and J genes are TRBV14 and TRBJ1-2; 9 nucleotides match TRBD1. The CDR3 totals 14 residues. Germline V gene sequence: CDR1 SGHDN, CDR2 FVKESK. Trimming removed 5 bases from V and 8 bases from J; junction bases left unmatched: 9. As DNA, the CDR3 is TGTGCCAGCAGCGGACAGGGGACCTTACAGGGCTACACCTTC. This codes for CASSGQGTLQGYTF.